This T cell receptor (beta chain) appears in the sequencing data of a study of cytomegalovirus exposure and HLA in healthy donors. Study overall: The same platform was used for the 90 to 150 validation repertoires and the approximately 670 first-cohort repertoires, a later analysis reported. Regarding the study as a whole: Reportedly, diagnosis of cytomegalovirus status by the classifier showed high specificity and sensitivity. TCR beta chains numbering roughly 150 were designated cytomegalovirus-associated.

Details on this clone: The antigen is unknown.

Germline CDR1 reads SGDLS; CDR2 reads YYNGEE. The CDR3 is 15 amino acids. J lost 2 bases, V lost 5 bases, and 3 bases had no gene match. Some clones are missing from TCRdb's copy, which holds only in-frame ones; the method was immunoSEQ multiplex PCR. The sample yields roughly 300,000 clones, about nine tenths seen once. The donors were in the approximately 120-subject validation cohort; that cohort was separate from the approximately 700-subject first cohort. Sample: PBMCs. The chain combines TRBV9 with TRBJ1-4; the match to TRBD1 covers 10 bases. The TCR originated in a woman between 25 and 40 years old in good health and CMV-seropositive. This CDR3 is CASSRTGGTNEKLFF. The CDR3 region has the DNA TGTGCCAGCAGTCGGACAGGGGGGACTAATGAAAAACTGTTTTTT.